This T cell receptor (beta chain) was recovered during a study of Graves' ophthalmopathy and Graves' hyperthyroidism. Study as a whole: Ahead of any treatment, peripheral blood was obtained at the initial diagnosis.

Amplification from RNA transcripts yielded the TCR beta CDR3 regions. RT-PCR in the first round used HTBI primers; a second-round multiplex PCR followed. TCRdb independently ran MiXCR on the multiplex PCR reads; one entry per CDR3 protein. In the table there are hundreds of thousands of distinct CDR3 sequences, over 20% of which are singletons. Ophthalmopathy absent within 18 months of follow-up marked hyperthyroidism as stable. The study recruited hyperthyroidism patients aged 18 to 65 who were newly diagnosed, under 2 months' duration. Pregnant or lactating patients and those with other autoimmune diseases or uncontrolled infections were excluded. This clonotype was counted many times. V shed 5 bases and J shed 0 bases, with 13 bases lying between them. The length of the CDR3 is 15 residues.

Sequenced input: peripheral blood. The chain recombines TRBV12-3 or TRBV12-4 with TRBJ2-5; no reliable D call. The receptor was derived from a woman between 18 and 29 years old with stable Graves' hyperthyroidism. Some clones in this sample may be carry-over from other donors' samples. CDR3 loop: CASSPALPYQETQYF. The CDR3, as DNA: TGTGCCAGCAGTCCCGCCCTCCCGTACCAAGAGACCCAGTACTTC.